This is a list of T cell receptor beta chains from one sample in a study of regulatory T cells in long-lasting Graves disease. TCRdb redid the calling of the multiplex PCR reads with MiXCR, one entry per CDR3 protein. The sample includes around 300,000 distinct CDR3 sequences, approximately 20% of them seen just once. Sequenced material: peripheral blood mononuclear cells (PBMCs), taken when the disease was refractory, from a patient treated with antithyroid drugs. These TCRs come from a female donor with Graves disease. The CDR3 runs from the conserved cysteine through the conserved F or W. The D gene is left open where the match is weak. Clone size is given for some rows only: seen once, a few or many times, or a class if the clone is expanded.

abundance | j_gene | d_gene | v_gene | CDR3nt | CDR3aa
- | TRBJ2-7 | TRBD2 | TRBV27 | TGTGCCGGCAGCCTGCGGGGGGCCTCCTACGAGCAGTACTTC | CAGSLRGASYEQYF
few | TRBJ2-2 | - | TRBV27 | TGTGCCAGCAGTTTAGACGGACTCCTAAACACCGGGGAGCTGTTTTTT | CASSLDGLLNTGELFF
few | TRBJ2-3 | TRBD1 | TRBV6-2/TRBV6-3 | TGTGCCAGCAGCCGGGACAGGGAAAATACGCAGTATTTT | CASSRDRENTQYF
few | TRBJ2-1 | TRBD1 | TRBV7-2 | TGTGCCAGCAGCTTGTTTGGGACAGGGGGTAGTGAGCAGTTCTTC | CASSLFGTGGSEQFF
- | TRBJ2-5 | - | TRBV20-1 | TGCAGTGCTCCCATGGGGACACTGAACCAAGAGACCCAGTACTTC | CSAPMGTLNQETQYF
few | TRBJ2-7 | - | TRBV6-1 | TGTGCCAGTAACCCCCTCGGGGTCGAATCCTCCGAGCAGTACTTC | CASNPLGVESSEQYF
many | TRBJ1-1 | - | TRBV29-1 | TGCAGCGTGTCGGTGGCGGGGAACACTGAAGCTTTCTTT | CSVSVAGNTEAFF
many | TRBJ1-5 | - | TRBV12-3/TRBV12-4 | TGTGCCAGCAGTTACAGTAGCAATCAGCCCCAGCATTTT | CASSYSSNQPQHF
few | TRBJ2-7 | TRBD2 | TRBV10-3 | TGTGCCATCAGAGAGGGACTAGCGGGAGCCGAGCAGTACTTC | CAIREGLAGAEQYF
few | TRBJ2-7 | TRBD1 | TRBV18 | TGTGCCAGCTCACCAAGTATGGGACAGTGGGGCTACGAGCAGTACTTC | CASSPSMGQWGYEQYF
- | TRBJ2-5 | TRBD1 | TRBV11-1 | TGTACCAGCAGCCCGAACGCAGTTGGACAGGGAGGAGAGACCCAGTACTTC | CTSSPNAVGQGGETQYF
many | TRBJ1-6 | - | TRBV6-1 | TGTGCCAGCAGTGTGGATGTCAGGAATTCACCCCTCCACTTT | CASSVDVRNSPLHF
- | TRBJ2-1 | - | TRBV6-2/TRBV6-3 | TGTGCCAGCAGTGAAGCAGGAAGGAATGAGCAGTTCTTC | CASSEAGRNEQFF
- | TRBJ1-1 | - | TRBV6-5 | TGTGCCAGCAGTTGGGGCGGGGCCGACACTGAAGCTTTCTTT | CASSWGGADTEAFF
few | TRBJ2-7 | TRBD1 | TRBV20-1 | TGCAGTGCTAGCTCATTGCTCGAAACCGGGACAGGGCGCTACGAGCAGTACTTC | CSASSLLETGTGRYEQYF
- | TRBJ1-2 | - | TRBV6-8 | TGTGCCAGCAGGTCGAGCGGATTCTATGGCTACACCTTC | CASRSSGFYGYTF
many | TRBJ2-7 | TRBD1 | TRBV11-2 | TGTGCCAGCAGCTTAGCCCCGGGACAGGGATACGAGCAGTACTTC | CASSLAPGQGYEQYF
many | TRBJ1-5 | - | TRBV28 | TGTGCCAGCAGCCGCAGGACCCGGTGGCAGCCCCAGCATTTT | CASSRRTRWQPQHF
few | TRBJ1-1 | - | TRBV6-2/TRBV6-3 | TGTGCCAGCAGTTACGGACAGCGTCAAGCTTTCTTT | CASSYGQRQAFF
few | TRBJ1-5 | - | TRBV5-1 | TGCGCCAGCAGCTCTGACGGTAGCAATCAGCCCCAGCATTTT | CASSSDGSNQPQHF
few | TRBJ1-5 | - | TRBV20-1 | TGCAGTGCTAGAAGTCAATCGGGGGGCCAGGGCAATCAGCCCCAGCATTTT | CSARSQSGGQGNQPQHF
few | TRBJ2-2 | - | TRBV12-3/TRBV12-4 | TGTGCCAGCAGTTCCTTGGGGGTCCCAACACCTAACACCGGGGAGCTGTTTTTT | CASSSLGVPTPNTGELFF
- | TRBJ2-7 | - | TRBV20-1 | TGCAGTGCTAGAGATCCAGTGGCCTACGAGCAGTACTTC | CSARDPVAYEQYF
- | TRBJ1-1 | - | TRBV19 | TGTGCCAGTAGGATACAGGGGAACACTGAAGCTTTCTTT | CASRIQGNTEAFF
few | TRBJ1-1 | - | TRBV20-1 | TGCAGTGCTAAAGCAACCTTCTTGGGAGCTTTCTTT | CSAKATFLGAFF
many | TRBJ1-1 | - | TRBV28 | TGTGCCAGCAGTTCGGACGGGAGGGGTACTGAAGCTTTCTTT | CASSSDGRGTEAFF
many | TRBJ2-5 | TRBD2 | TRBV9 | TGTGCCAGCAGCGTAGGACTAGCGGGAGTTGTAGGGGAGACCCAGTACTTC | CASSVGLAGVVGETQYF
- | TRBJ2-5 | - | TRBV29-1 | TGCAGCGTTGACGGTCAGACGAAAGAGACCCAGTACTTC | CSVDGQTKETQYF
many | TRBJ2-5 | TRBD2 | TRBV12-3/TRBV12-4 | TGTGCCAGCAGTTTAAGAGCAGCTAGCGGGAGAAAAGAGACCCAGTACTTC | CASSLRAASGRKETQYF
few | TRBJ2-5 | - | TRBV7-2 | TGTGCCAGCAGCTCCCTCCCCTTGGTAGCGGTACAAGAGACCCAGTACTTC | CASSSLPLVAVQETQYF
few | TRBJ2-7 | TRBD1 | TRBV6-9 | TGTGCCAGCAGTTCTCGCGGGGGACAGGGCTCCTACGAGCAGTACTTC | CASSSRGGQGSYEQYF
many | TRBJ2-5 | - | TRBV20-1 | TGCAGTGCTAGAGACCCTACTGGGCTAGCGAGGGAGACCCAGTACTTC | CSARDPTGLARETQYF
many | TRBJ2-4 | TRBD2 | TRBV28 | TGTGCCAGCAGTTTAGCGGGAGGTGGGAACATTCAGTACTTC | CASSLAGGGNIQYF
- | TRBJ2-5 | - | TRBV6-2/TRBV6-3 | TGTGCCAGCCAAAATTTCTGGTCGGGGGCCCAGTACTTC | CASQNFWSGAQYF
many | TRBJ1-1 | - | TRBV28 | TGTGCCAGCAGGCAGGGGACTGAAGCTTTCTTT | CASRQGTEAFF
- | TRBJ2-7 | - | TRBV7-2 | TGTGCCAGCAGCCTCACCGGGACGAATGCCTACGAGCAGTACTTC | CASSLTGTNAYEQYF
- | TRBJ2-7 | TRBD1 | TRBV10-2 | TGCGCCAGCAGTGCCATTGGACAGGGGCCCTACGAGCAGTACTTC | CASSAIGQGPYEQYF
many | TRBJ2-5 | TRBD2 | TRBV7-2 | TGTGCCAGCAGCTTCAATAGCGGGACGCAAGAGACCCAGTACTTC | CASSFNSGTQETQYF
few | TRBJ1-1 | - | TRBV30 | TGTGCCTGGAGTTCTCAGGGAGACACTGAAGCTTTCTTT | CAWSSQGDTEAFF
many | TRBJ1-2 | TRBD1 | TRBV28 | TGTGCCAGCAGTTTATGGGACAGGGAGGAGGATGGCTACACCTTC | CASSLWDREEDGYTF
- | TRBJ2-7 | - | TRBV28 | TGTGCCAGCAGTTCGGGAAGTCTCGGGAACGAGCAGTACTTC | CASSSGSLGNEQYF
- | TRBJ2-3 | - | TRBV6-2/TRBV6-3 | TGTGCCAGCAGCAAAAAATACACATCGGACAGCACAGATACGCAGTATTTT | CASSKKYTSDSTDTQYF
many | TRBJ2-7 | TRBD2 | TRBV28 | TGTGCCAGCGTCTCGGCTAGCGGACTGCTTGCCTACGAGCAGTACTTC | CASVSASGLLAYEQYF
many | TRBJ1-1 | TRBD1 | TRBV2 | TGTGCCAGCACTGCGCGGGACAGGGGGAACACTGAAGCTTTCTTT | CASTARDRGNTEAFF
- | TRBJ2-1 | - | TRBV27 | TGTGCCAGCAGCAGAAACCGGGATGAGCAGTTCTTC | CASSRNRDEQFF
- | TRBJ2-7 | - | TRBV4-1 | TGCGCCAGCAGCCAGGGGGACCGCTACGAGCAGTACTTC | CASSQGDRYEQYF
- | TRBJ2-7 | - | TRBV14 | TGTGCCAGCAGCCAAGAAGGGGGTAGCGGATCCTACGAGCAGTACTTC | CASSQEGGSGSYEQYF
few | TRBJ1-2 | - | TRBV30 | TGTGCCTGGAGCGAGGAAAACTATAGCTACACCTTC | CAWSEENYSYTF
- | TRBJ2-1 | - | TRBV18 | TGTGCCAGCTCACCTGGCTGGGAGGGGGCGTATGAGCAGTTCTTC | CASSPGWEGAYEQFF
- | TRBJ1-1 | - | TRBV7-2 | TGTGCCAGCAGCTTCGAGTGGGCCACTGAAGCTTTCTTT | CASSFEWATEAFF
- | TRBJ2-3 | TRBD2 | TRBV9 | TGTGCCAGCAGCGTAGATAGCGGGACTCCGTACACAGATACGCAGTATTTT | CASSVDSGTPYTDTQYF
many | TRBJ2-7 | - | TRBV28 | TGTGCCAGCAGTTTATGGTCAGCGACCTCCTACGAGCAGTACTTC | CASSLWSATSYEQYF
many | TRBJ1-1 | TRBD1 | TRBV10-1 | TGCGCCAGCAGTCCCTCCGACAGGGCCCATTGGACTGAAGCTTTCTTT | CASSPSDRAHWTEAFF